Following are 20 T cell receptor beta chains from one sample sequenced in a study of T cells in narcolepsy. Some clones are missing from TCRdb's copy, which holds only in-frame ones; the method was immunoSEQ multiplex PCR. This sample carries over 30,000 clones, around 87% of them seen once, and the ten largest clones take over 0.8%. Specimen: CD45RA- memory CD4+ T cells from PBMCs. These TCRs come from a human donor with narcolepsy.

The genes are TRBV2 and TRBJ1-1; D may be TRBD1 (6 bases). Trimming stripped 1 base from V and 1 base from J, with 7 bases between. The CDR3 contains 14 residues. Germline V gives CDR1 SNHLY, CDR2 FYNNEI. CDR3 protein: CASSEGGQNTEAFF. DNA of the CDR3: TGTGCCAGCAGTGAAGGGGGACAGAACACTGAAGCTTTCTTT.

The rearrangement joins TRBV27 to TRBJ1-2, with a possible D match to TRBD1 (6 bases). V was clipped by 6 bases and J by 0 bases, with 17 bases between them. Per germline, CDR1 MNHEY and CDR2 SMNVEV (reference sequence). This CDR3 has 16 residues. The CDR3 sequence: CASRPTGTNPNYGYTF. The CDR3, as DNA: TGTGCCAGCAGACCAACGGGGACAAACCCTAACTATGGCTACACCTTC.

This chain joins TRBV4-1 and TRBJ2-1, with D perhaps TRBD1 (5 bases). The ends were cut back, 1 base at V and 4 bases at J, with 8 bases in the middle. The CDR3 sequence is 14 residues long. Germline V CDR1 and CDR2: MGHRA, YSYEKL. CDR3 in amino acids: CASSQGGRYNEQFF. The CDR3 coding sequence is TGCGCCAGCAGCCAAGGGGGCAGGTACAATGAGCAGTTCTTC.

The chain joins TRBV4-3 to TRBJ2-2; a possible D gene is TRBD1 (6 bases). This CDR3 region has 13 residues. Trimming pared 2 bases from V and 7 bases from J, leaving 8 bases between. The V gene's germline CDR1 is LGHNA and CDR2 YSLEER. The CDR3, as DNA: TGCGCCAGCAGCCAACAGGGGTACGGGGAGCTGTTTTTT. As protein: CASSQQGYGELFF.

This clone has more than one count but fewer than ten. The rearrangement links TRBV5-1 to TRBJ2-7; weak D call: TRBD1 (6 bases). CDR1 and CDR2 (germline): SGHRS, YFSETQ. The germline V and J ends were trimmed by 0 bases and 6 bases, with 16 bases remaining between them. The CDR3 runs to 15 residues. The CDR3 sequence is CASSLVPQGSIEQYF. The CDR3 coding sequence is TGCGCCAGCAGCTTGGTCCCCCAGGGGTCTATCGAGCAGTACTTC.

The chain has TRBV7-9 and TRBJ1-2; no clear D gene. Deletions cut 5 bases from V and 2 bases from J, with 9 bases between. CDR1 is SEHNR and CDR2 is FQNEAQ in the germline V gene (reference sequence). This CDR3 is 13 amino acids long. CDR3 sequence reads: CASSPMANYGYTF. The CDR3 DNA follows: TGTGCCAGCAGCCCGATGGCCAACTATGGCTACACCTTC.

The chain has TRBV9 and TRBJ2-3, with 8 bases identical to TRBD2. The CDR3 sequence is 15 residues long. Germline-derived CDR1 and CDR2 are SGDLS and YYNGEE. J gave up 1 base and V 5 bases, and 6 bases lay outside the gene matches. This chain's CDR3 is CASSLSGGGTDTQYF. The CDR3 DNA reads as TGTGCCAGCAGTTTGAGCGGGGGTGGCACAGATACGCAGTATTTT.

The chain is built from TRBV7-2 and TRBJ2-3; 9 bases fit TRBD2. V was pared by 0 bases and J by 1 base, with 8 bases of the junction left unmatched. The CDR3 is made up of 18 amino acids. CDR1 and CDR2 from the germline V gene are SGHTA and FQGNSA. The CDR3 is CASSLAASGVVGTDTQYF. The CDR3 DNA follows: TGTGCCAGCAGCTTAGCGGCTAGCGGGGTCGTTGGCACAGATACGCAGTATTTT.

The chain employs TRBV11-2 and TRBJ2-5; D perhaps matches TRBD2 (6 bases). The J call is doubtful: the DNA matches TRBJ2-7 better. The CDR3 contains 14 residues. Germline values: CDR1 SGHAT, CDR2 FQNNGV. CDR3 coding DNA: TGTGCCAGCAGCCCGGGACTCCAGTCGGGCGAGCAGTACTTC. Translating gives CASSPGLQSGEQYF.

This rearrangement joins TRBV12-5 to TRBJ2-6; possibly TRBD1 for D (6 bases). The V gene lost 5 bases and the J gene lost 4 bases, with 12 bases spanning the gap. From germline, CDR1 is LGHNT and CDR2 FRNRAP. CDR3 length: 15 residues. For the CDR3, the DNA is TGTGCTAGTGGTCCAGGGGATAAAGGGGCCAACGTCCTGACTTTC. Encoded protein: CASGPGDKGANVLTF.

The genes are TRBV28 and TRBJ1-1; no definite D call. V was pared by 2 bases and J by 11 bases, with 9 bases between. In germline, CDR1 is MDHEN, CDR2 SYDVKM. This CDR3 has 11 amino acids. CDR3 amino acids: CASSLATEAFF. The CDR3 DNA reads TGTGCCAGCAGTTTAGCCACCGAGGCTTTCTTT.

V usage is TRBV19 and J usage is TRBJ1-2; no clear D gene. The CDR3 extends over 13 amino acids. The V end lost 3 bases, the J end lost 1 base, and 6 bases lay between the germline ends. The germline gives CDR1 LNHDA, CDR2 SQIVND (reference sequence). CDR3 sequence: CASSINDNYGYTF. DNA of the CDR3: TGTGCCAGTAGTATTAACGATAACTATGGCTACACCTTC. The variable domain in full, completed from reference TRBV19 and TRBJ1-2, reads DGGITQSPKYLFRKEGQNVTLSCEQNLNHDAMYWYRQDPGQGLRLIYYSQIVNDFQKGDIAEGYSVSREKKESFPLTVTSAQKNPTAFYLCASSINDNYGYTFGSGTRLTVV.

This chain joins TRBV5-1 and TRBJ1-1, with 8 positions matching TRBD1. The V gene's germline CDR1 is SGHRS and CDR2 YFSETQ. V lost 0 bases, J lost 10 bases, and 2 bases stayed unmatched. The length of the CDR3 is 12 residues. The CDR3 reads CASSLAGTGAFF. The CDR3 DNA reads TGCGCCAGCAGCTTGGCTGGGACAGGAGCTTTCTTT.

The CDR3 loop reads CATSRRAAGAGETQYF. CDR3 nucleotide sequence: TGTGCCACCAGCCGCAGAGCAGCGGGAGCAGGAGAGACCCAGTACTTC. This chain joins TRBV15 and TRBJ2-5, with 8 bases identical to TRBD2. V lost 5 bases to trimming and J lost 4 bases; unmatched junction nucleotides: 12. Germline-derived CDR1 and CDR2 are LNHNV and YYDKDF (reference sequence). The CDR3 contains 16 residues.

V is TRBV7-9 and J is TRBJ2-1, with 9 nucleotides matching TRBD2. V lost 1 base to trimming and J lost 9 bases; unmatched junction nucleotides: 10. The length of the CDR3 is 16 residues. The germline V gene has CDR1 SEHNR and CDR2 FQNEAQ (reference sequence). Written as DNA, the CDR3 is TGTGCCAGCAGCTTAGATGGAGCGGGGGGAAGGAGTGAGCAGTTCTTC. Amino acid sequence: CASSLDGAGGRSEQFF. The entire variable domain, with the rest obtained from reference TRBV7-9 and TRBJ2-1, is as follows: DTGVSQNPRHKITKRGQNVTFRCDPISEHNRLYWYRQTLGQGPEFLTYFQNEAQLEKSRLLSDRFSAERPKGSFSTLEIQRTEQGDSAMYLCASSLDGAGGRSEQFFGPGTRLTVL.

The rearrangement links TRBV9 to TRBJ1-4; D remains unclear. Between the trimmed V and J ends, which lost 4 bases and 6 bases, there was a span of 10 bases. This CDR3 contains 13 residues. Germline CDR1 SGDLS, CDR2 YYNGEE. The CDR3 sequence is CASSNRAYEKLFF. The CDR3 coding sequence is TGTGCCAGCAGCAACCGGGCCTATGAAAAACTGTTTTTT.

The gene calls are TRBV11-3 and TRBJ2-1; TRBD2 is a possible D gene (7 bases). The CDR3 runs to 15 residues. Deletions cut 5 bases from V and 0 bases from J, with 11 bases between. In germline, CDR1 is SGHNT, CDR2 YENEEA. As DNA, the CDR3 is TGTGCCAGCAGCGTCGCGGGGGCCTCCTACAATGAGCAGTTCTTC. Its protein product is CASSVAGASYNEQFF. Based on the CDR3 plus reference TRBV11-3 and TRBJ2-1, the full variable domain is EAGVVQSPRYKIIEKKQPVAFWCNPISGHNTLYWYLQNLGQGPELLIRYENEEAVDDSQLPKDRFSAERLKGVDSTLKIQPAELGDSAVYLCASSVAGASYNEQFFGPGTRLTVL.

The V call is TRBV6-1, the J call TRBJ2-3; D gene ambiguous. The germline V and J ends were trimmed by 1 base and 4 bases, with 12 bases remaining between them. This CDR3 contains 15 residues. The germline gives CDR1 MNHNS, CDR2 SASEGT. The DNA for the CDR3 is TGTGCCAGCAGTGAAGTCCGGGTTTCATCAGATACGCAGTATTTT. It yields the protein CASSEVRVSSDTQYF.

V usage is TRBV6-1 and J usage is TRBJ2-7, with D hard to call. The CDR3 runs to 13 residues. V was shortened by 4 bases and J by 4 bases, with 11 bases between the two germline ends. Germline CDR1 MNHNS, CDR2 SASEGT. The CDR3 DNA follows: TGTGCCAGCAGTGTTCCGGGCAGGTACGAGCAGTACTTC. Amino acid sequence: CASSVPGRYEQYF.

In its sample, this clone was seen a few times. The rearrangement links TRBV11-1 to TRBJ2-7, with TRBD1 identical over 7 bases. V was clipped by 3 bases and J by 1 base; unmatched bases: 3. Looked up from germline, CDR1 is SGHAT and CDR2 is FQDESV (reference sequence). This CDR3 region has 14 residues. As DNA, the CDR3 is TGTGCCAGCAGCTTCGGACAGGAGTCCTACGAGCAGTACTTC. This sequence encodes CASSFGQESYEQYF.